The clone carrying this TCR beta chain turned up a few times. Its target is unknown. TCRdb ran MiXCR on the reads and lists one entry per CDR3 protein. The repertoire has approximately 730,000 distinct CDR3 sequences, roughly a third of them found once; the top ten carry about 20%. The source of the sample is a study of T cell repertoires in cytomegalovirus infection. Study details: From public TCR beta signatures came an indication of both CMV infection and matching HLA type. Study results and caveats: The cumulative frequency of public TCR beta families identified carriers of CMV plus the relevant HLA. Within the response measured ex vivo, HLA-C-restricted CMV-specific TCR beta clonotypes were dominant.

Sequences were derived from cultured PBMCs, sampled from culture after CMV antigen stimulation. The source of this sequence is a human donor in good health (CMV status not recorded). Some clones in this sample may be carry-over from other donors' samples.

In DNA, the CDR3 is TGTGCCAGAAGCCCGGGACTAGCGGGGCTGAAGAAAGAGACCCAGTACTTC. Translation: CARSPGLAGLKKETQYF. The rearrangement joins TRBV5-3 to TRBJ2-5; the match to TRBD2 covers 13 bases. TRBV5-3 is annotated as an ORF whose role is uncertain. The V segment lost 4 bases and the J segment 3 bases; nucleotides outside the gene matches: 9. This CDR3 region has 17 residues.